The clone carrying this T cell receptor beta chain was counted only a few times. TCRdb keeps only in-frame clones here, not all; method: immunoSEQ multiplex PCR. This table holds some 900,000 clones, over 75% found once. The data belong to a study of shared clonotypes between healthy human individuals. Study background: Three CD4 naive, three CD4 memory, two CD8 naive and one CD8 memory plate were used per donor.

What was sequenced was memory CD4+ T cells sorted from blood. This sample's subset: CD45RA-negative fraction. The TCR originated in a man younger than 35 in good health.

The CDR3 DNA is TGTGCCAGCAGCTCGAAACAGGGCGGAGGCTACACCTTC. It yields the protein CASSSKQGGGYTF. The rearrangement joins TRBV13 to TRBJ1-2, with D perhaps TRBD1 (6 bases). Germline V CDR1 and CDR2: PRHDT, FYEKMQ (reference sequence). The CDR3 sequence is 13 residues long. V was pared by 4 bases and J by 8 bases, with 14 bases between.